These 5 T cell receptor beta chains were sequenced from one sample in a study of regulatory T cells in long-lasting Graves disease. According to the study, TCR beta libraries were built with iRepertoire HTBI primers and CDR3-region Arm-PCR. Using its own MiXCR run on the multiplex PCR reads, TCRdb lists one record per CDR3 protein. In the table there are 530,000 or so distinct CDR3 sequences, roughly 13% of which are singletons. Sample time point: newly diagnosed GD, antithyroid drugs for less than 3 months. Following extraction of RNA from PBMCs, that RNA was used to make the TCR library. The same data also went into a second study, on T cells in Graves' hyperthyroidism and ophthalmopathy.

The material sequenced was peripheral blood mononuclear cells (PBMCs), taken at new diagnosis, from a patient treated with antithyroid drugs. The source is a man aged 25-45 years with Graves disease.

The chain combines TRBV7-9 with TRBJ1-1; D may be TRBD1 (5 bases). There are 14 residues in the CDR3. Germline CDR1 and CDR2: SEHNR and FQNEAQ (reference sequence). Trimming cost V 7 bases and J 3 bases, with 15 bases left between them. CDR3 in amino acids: CASTRSGGDTEAFF. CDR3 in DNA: TGTGCCAGCACCCGTTCGGGGGGGGACACTGAAGCTTTCTTT.

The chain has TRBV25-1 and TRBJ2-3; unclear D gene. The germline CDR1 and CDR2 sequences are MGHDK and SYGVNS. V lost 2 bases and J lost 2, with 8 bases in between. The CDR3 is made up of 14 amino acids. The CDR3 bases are TGTGCCAGCAGTGAAGGGATTCACACAGATACGCAGTATTTT. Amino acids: CASSEGIHTDTQYF.

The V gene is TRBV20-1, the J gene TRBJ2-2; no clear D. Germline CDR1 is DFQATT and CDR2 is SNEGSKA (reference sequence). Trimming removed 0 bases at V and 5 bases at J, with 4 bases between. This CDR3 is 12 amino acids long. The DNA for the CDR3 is TGCAGTGCTAGAGAACTAACCGGGGAGCTGTTTTTT. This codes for CSARELTGELFF.

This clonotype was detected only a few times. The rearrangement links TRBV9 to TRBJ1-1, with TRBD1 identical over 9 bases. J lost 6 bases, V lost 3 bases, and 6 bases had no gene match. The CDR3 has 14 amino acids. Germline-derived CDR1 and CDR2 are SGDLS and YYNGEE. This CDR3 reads CASSGGQGGAEAFF. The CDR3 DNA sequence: TGTGCCAGCAGCGGGGGACAGGGAGGGGCTGAAGCTTTCTTT.

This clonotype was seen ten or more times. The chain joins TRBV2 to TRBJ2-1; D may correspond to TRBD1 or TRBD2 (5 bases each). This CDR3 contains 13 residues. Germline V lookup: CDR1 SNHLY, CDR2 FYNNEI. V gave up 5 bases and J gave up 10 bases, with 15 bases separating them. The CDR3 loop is CASSTPGPQEQFF. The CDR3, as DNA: TGTGCCAGCAGTACACCGGGACCCCAAGAGCAGTTCTTC.